This T cell receptor beta chain originates from a study of cytotoxic CD8 clonotypes in ibrutinib-treated CLL. For the study at large: Patient counts were about a dozen relapsed/refractory, some 16 treatment-naive and some 17 IGHV unmutated. Responses comprised around 24 partial and 2 complete; at median roughly 66 months, about 14 remained remitted and roughly 12 progressed. A median around 12 months of treatment, range 6 to 36, preceded the collection of response samples.

Germline lookup yields CDR1 SGHNT and CDR2 YENEEA. The V end lost 2 bases, the J end lost 5 bases, and 6 bases lay between the germline ends. The CDR3 sequence is 13 residues long. The assay was immunoSEQ multiplex PCR, and TCRdb's table has in-frame clones only and misses some. Of 110,000 to 150,000 clones detected, roughly three quarters appear once; the ten largest clones hold 4.5% to 6.5%. The sequence was collected from a human donor with chronic lymphocytic leukemia. The chain has TRBV11-3 and TRBJ2-2; D is undetermined. The source was PBMCs, collected after 24 months of ibrutinib treatment. CDR3 nucleotide sequence: TGTGCCAGCAGCTTACAGTGGACCGGGGAGCTGTTTTTT. Its translation: CASSLQWTGELFF.